The rows below give T cell receptor beta chains drawn from one sample of a study of technical replicates of blood from a few donors. The table came from immunoSEQ multiplex PCR; TCRdb's copy has only in-frame clones and leaves some out. This table has about 70,000 clones, around 97% appearing once. Sequenced sample: T cells isolated from PBMCs. The receptors were sampled from a human donor in good health. Both conserved end residues are part of each CDR3. D genes are given only for firm matches. Only some rows state a clone size, as once, few, many or a class for expanded clones.

abundance | j_gene | d_gene | len | v_gene | CDR3aa | CDR3nt
once | TRBJ2-1 | TRBD2 | 14 | TRBV10-3 | CAITQTSGNNEQFF | TGTGCCATCACTCAGACTAGCGGAAACAATGAGCAGTTCTTC
. | TRBJ2-3 | . | 19 | TRBV13 | CASSLSWAGPSNYTDTQYF | TGTGCCAGCAGCTTATCTTGGGCGGGACCCTCTAATTACACAGATACGCAGTATTTT
. | TRBJ2-1 | . | 12 | TRBV25-1 | CASSPGNNEQFF | TGTGCCAGCAGTCCAGGGAACAATGAGCAGTTCTTC
. | TRBJ1-5 | TRBD1 | 14 | TRBV6-1 | CASSGGQGGQPQHF | TGTGCCAGCAGTGGAGGACAGGGCGGTCAGCCCCAGCATTTT
. | TRBJ2-3 | TRBD2 | 14 | TRBV7-9 | CASSLGGGGDTQYF | TGTGCCAGCAGCTTAGGCGGGGGGGGAGATACGCAGTATTTT
. | TRBJ2-1 | . | 13 | TRBV29-1 | CSVAQQQYNEQFF | TGCAGCGTCGCACAGCAACAATACAATGAGCAGTTCTTC
once | TRBJ2-1 | TRBD1 | 16 | TRBV5-1 | CASSLSGQGFYNEQFF | TGCGCCAGCAGCTTGTCGGGACAGGGTTTCTACAATGAGCAGTTCTTC
. | TRBJ1-5 | . | 14 | TRBV27 | CASSTGFLDQPQHF | TGTGCCAGCAGCACAGGGTTTCTGGATCAGCCCCAGCATTTT
. | TRBJ2-3 | . | 14 | TRBV6-1 | CASRELRGTDTQYF | TGTGCCAGCAGGGAACTCAGGGGCACAGATACGCAGTATTTT
. | TRBJ2-3 | TRBD1 | 16 | TRBV11-2 | CASSLDRWGRGDTQYF | TGTGCCAGCAGCTTAGATCGATGGGGCAGGGGGGATACGCAGTATTTT
. | TRBJ1-5 | TRBD1 | 15 | TRBV2 | CASSAGQGRNQPQHF | TGTGCCAGCAGCGCTGGACAGGGACGTAATCAGCCCCAGCATTTT
. | TRBJ2-7 | . | 11 | TRBV4-1 | CASSQDQILYF | TGCGCCAGCAGCCAAGATCAGATTTTGTACTTC
. | TRBJ2-5 | TRBD2 | 14 | TRBV5-1 | CASSTSPGGETQYF | TGCGCCAGCAGCACTAGCCCGGGGGGGGAGACCCAGTACTTC
. | TRBJ2-1 | TRBD1 | 14 | TRBV7-9 | CASSAGGVYNEQFF | TGTGCCAGCAGCGCAGGGGGCGTGTACAATGAGCAGTTCTTC
. | TRBJ2-7 | TRBD1 | 17 | TRBV7-6 | CASSLRGRDRGQDEQYF | TGTGCCAGCAGCTTAAGGGGAAGGGACAGGGGGCAGGACGAGCAGTACTTC
. | TRBJ2-7 | TRBD1 | 17 | TRBV11-3 | CASSSGTGGDASYEQYF | TGTGCCAGCAGTTCCGGGACAGGGGGCGATGCATCCTACGAGCAGTACTTC
. | TRBJ2-7 | . | 15 | TRBV7-2 | CASSLSATWSYEQYF | TGTGCCAGCAGCTTATCCGCGACTTGGTCGTACGAGCAGTACTTC
. | TRBJ2-7 | . | 13 | TRBV10-1 | CASSLQGFYEQYF | TGCGCCAGCAGCCTACAGGGCTTCTACGAGCAGTACTTC
. | TRBJ2-1 | . | 16 | TRBV7-6 | CASSLNLGSTYNEQFF | TGTGCCAGCAGCTTAAATCTAGGTTCTACCTACAATGAGCAGTTCTTC
. | TRBJ1-1 | TRBD1 | 14 | TRBV6-1 | CASSLGGQNTEAFF | TGTGCCAGCAGTCTAGGGGGCCAGAACACTGAAGCTTTCTTT
. | TRBJ2-1 | TRBD2 | 15 | TRBV28 | CASSLGGGTYNEQFF | TGTGCCAGCAGTTTAGGCGGGGGTACCTACAATGAGCAGTTCTTC
. | TRBJ2-7 | . | 13 | TRBV7-9 | CASSLGSGVEQYF | TGTGCCAGCAGCTTAGGGAGCGGCGTCGAGCAGTACTTC
once | TRBJ1-1 | . | 15 | TRBV4-1 | CASSPNQGTNTEAFF | TGCGCCAGCAGCCCAAATCAGGGGACAAATACTGAAGCTTTCTTT
. | TRBJ1-2 | . | 13 | TRBV30 | CAWNAQVHYGYTF | TGTGCCTGGAACGCACAGGTACACTATGGCTACACCTTC
. | TRBJ2-1 | TRBD2 | 15 | TRBV10-1 | CATSGRALPNNEQFF | TGCGCCACTAGCGGGAGGGCCCTCCCGAACAATGAGCAGTTCTTC
. | TRBJ2-5 | TRBD2 | 17 | TRBV5-4 | CASSSSTSGGPQETQYF | TGTGCCAGCAGCTCCTCGACTAGCGGGGGACCCCAAGAGACCCAGTACTTC